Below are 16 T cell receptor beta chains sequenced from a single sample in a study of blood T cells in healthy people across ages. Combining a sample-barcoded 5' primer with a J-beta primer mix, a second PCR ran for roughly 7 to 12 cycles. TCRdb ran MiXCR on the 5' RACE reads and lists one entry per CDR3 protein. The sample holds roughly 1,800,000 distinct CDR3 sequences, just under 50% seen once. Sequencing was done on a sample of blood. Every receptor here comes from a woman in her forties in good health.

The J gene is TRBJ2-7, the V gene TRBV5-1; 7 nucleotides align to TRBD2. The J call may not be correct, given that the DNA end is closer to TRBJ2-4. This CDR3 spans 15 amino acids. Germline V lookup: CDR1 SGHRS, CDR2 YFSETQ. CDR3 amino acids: CASSFGPGGKNIQYF. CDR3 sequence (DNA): TGCGCCAGCAGCTTCGGCCCGGGGGGCAAAAACATTCAGTACTTC.

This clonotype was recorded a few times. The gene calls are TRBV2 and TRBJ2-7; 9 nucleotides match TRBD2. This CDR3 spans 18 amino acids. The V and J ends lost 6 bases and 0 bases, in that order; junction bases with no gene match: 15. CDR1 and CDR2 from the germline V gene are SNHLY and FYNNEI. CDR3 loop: CASRFELAQRGDSYEQYF. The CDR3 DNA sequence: TGTGCCAGCAGATTCGAATTGGCTCAGCGGGGGGACTCCTACGAGCAGTACTTC. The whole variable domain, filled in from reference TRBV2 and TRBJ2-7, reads EPEVTQTPSHQVTQMGQEVILRCVPISNHLYFYWYRQILGQKVEFLVSFYNNEISEKSEIFDDQFSVERPDGSNFTLKIRSTKLEDSAMYFCASRFELAQRGDSYEQYFGPGTRLTVT.

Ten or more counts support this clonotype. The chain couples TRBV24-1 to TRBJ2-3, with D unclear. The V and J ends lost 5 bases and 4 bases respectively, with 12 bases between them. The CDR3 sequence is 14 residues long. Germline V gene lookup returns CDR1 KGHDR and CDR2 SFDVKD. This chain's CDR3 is CATSGRELADTQYF. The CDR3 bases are TGTGCCACCAGTGGAAGGGAATTGGCAGATACGCAGTATTTT.

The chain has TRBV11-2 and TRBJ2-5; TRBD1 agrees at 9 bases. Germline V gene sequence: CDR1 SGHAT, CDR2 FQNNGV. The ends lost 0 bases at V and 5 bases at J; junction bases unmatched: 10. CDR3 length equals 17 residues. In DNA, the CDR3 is TGTGCCAGCAGCTTAGATCCGGGACAGGGTCTTTTGGAGACCCAGTACTTC. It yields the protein CASSLDPGQGLLETQYF.

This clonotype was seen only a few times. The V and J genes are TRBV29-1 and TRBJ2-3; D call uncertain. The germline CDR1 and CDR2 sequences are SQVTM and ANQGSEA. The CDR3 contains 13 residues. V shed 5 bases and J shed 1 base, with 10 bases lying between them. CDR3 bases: TGCAGCGTTCAGGCACAGCGCACAGATACGCAGTATTTT. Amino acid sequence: CSVQAQRTDTQYF.

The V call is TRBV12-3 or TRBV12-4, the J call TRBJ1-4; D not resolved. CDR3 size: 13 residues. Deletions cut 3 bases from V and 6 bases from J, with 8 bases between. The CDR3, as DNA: TGTGCCAGCAGTTTTCAGGATTATGAAAAACTGTTTTTT. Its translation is CASSFQDYEKLFF.

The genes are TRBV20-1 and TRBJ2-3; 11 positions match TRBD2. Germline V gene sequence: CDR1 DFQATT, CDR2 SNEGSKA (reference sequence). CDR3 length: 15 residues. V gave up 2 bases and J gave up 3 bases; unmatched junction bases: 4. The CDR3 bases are TGCAGTGCTAGATCGTCTAGCGGGGGGACAGATACGCAGTATTTT. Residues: CSARSSSGGTDTQYF.

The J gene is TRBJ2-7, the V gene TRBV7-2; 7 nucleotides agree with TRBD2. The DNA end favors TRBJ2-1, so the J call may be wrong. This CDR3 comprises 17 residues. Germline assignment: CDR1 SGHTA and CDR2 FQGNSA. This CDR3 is CASSTALGLAASETQFF. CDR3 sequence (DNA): TGTGCCAGCAGCACAGCCCTGGGGCTAGCGGCGTCAGAGACCCAGTTCTTC.

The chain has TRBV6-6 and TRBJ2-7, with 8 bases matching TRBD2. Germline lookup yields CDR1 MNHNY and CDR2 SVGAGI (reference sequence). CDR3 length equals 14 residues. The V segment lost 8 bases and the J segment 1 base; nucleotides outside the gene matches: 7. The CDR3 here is CASYGGASSYEQYF. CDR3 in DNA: TGTGCCAGCTACGGGGGGGCTAGTTCCTACGAGCAGTACTTC.

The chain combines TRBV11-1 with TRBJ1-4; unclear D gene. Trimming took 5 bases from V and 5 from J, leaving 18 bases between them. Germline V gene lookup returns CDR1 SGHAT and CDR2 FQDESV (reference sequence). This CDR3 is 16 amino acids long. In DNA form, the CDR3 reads TGTGCCAGCAGCGCTTCAGGAGAGGCCGAAAATGAAAAACTGTTTTTT. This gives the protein CASSASGEAENEKLFF.

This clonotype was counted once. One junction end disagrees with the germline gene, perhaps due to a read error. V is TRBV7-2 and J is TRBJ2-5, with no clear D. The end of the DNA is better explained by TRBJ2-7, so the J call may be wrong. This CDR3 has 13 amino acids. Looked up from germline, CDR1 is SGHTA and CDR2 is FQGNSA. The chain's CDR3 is CAGSLVTPPEQYF. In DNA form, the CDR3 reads TGTGCCGGCAGCTTAGTAACCCCCCCCGAGCAGTACTTC.

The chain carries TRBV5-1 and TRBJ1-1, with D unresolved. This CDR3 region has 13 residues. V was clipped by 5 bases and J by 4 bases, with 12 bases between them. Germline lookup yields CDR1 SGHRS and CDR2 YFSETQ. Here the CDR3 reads CASSWESGTEAFF. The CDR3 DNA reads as TGCGCCAGCAGTTGGGAGTCGGGCACTGAAGCTTTCTTT.

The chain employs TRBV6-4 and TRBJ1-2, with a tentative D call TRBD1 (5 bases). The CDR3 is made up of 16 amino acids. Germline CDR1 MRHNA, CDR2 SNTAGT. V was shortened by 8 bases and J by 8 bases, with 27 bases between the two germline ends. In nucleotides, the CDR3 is TGTGCCAGCCCAGCCACCCCGGGGACTCCCTCGGCCGGCTACACCTTC. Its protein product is CASPATPGTPSAGYTF.

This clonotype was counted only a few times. The CDR3 region is CASRTDWPTYNEQFF. CDR3 nucleotide sequence: TGTGCCAGCAGGACGGACTGGCCTACCTACAATGAGCAGTTCTTC. The J gene is TRBJ2-1, the V gene TRBV27, with D perhaps TRBD2 (5 bases). V lost 6 bases, J lost 2 bases, and 14 bases lay in between. The CDR3 extends over 15 amino acids. Germline V gene sequence: CDR1 MNHEY, CDR2 SMNVEV (reference sequence).

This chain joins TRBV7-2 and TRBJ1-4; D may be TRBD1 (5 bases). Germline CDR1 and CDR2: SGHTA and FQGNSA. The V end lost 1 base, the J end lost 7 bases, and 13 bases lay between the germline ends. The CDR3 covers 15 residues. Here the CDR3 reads CASSLDGRGGEKLFF. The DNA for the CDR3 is TGTGCCAGCAGCTTAGATGGACGGGGGGGTGAAAAACTGTTTTTT.

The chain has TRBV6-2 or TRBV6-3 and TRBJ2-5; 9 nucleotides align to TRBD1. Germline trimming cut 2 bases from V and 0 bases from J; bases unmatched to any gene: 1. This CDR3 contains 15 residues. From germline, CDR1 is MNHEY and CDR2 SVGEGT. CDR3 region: CASSYDRGYQETQYF. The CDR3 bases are TGTGCCAGCAGTTACGACAGGGGGTACCAAGAGACCCAGTACTTC.